One sample yielded the 28 T cell receptor beta chains listed below, sequenced in a study of shared clonotypes between healthy human individuals. Method: immunoSEQ multiplex PCR; TCRdb's copy keeps in-frame clones and lacks some. The profile shows hundreds of thousands of clones, about 91% of them singletons. Naive CD8 cells, CD45RO-negative and positively selected for CCR7, excluded terminally differentiated effector memory CD45RA+ cells. Input material: naive CD8+ T cells sorted from blood. The origin of the receptors is a man in his thirties or forties in good health.

The chain joins TRBV28 to TRBJ1-5; D ambiguous. The CDR3 runs 15 residues. The germline CDR1 and CDR2 sequences are MDHEN and SYDVKM. Trimming took off 1 base at V and 7 bases at J, with 14 bases between the two ends. This CDR3 is CASSLLVEGGQPQHF. The DNA of the CDR3 is TGTGCCAGCAGTTTATTGGTGGAGGGAGGGCAGCCCCAGCATTTT.

The chain is built from TRBV14 and TRBJ1-2, with D perhaps TRBD1 (5 bases). CDR3 size: 16 residues. Per the germline V gene, CDR1 is SGHDN and CDR2 is FVKESK. Trimming took off 1 base at V and 3 bases at J, with 15 bases between the two ends. The CDR3 loop is CASSQVLWGSDYGYTF. CDR3 coding DNA: TGTGCCAGCAGCCAAGTTTTATGGGGGTCAGACTATGGCTACACCTTC.

The rearrangement joins TRBV11-2 to TRBJ2-2, with a weak D call TRBD1 (5 bases). This CDR3 spans 15 amino acids. CDR1 is SGHAT, CDR2 FQNNGV, per germline. V dropped 5 bases and J dropped 9 bases, with 19 bases sitting between them. CDR3 nucleotides: TGTGCCAGCAGCCCTGTAAACATTCAGGGAAGGGAGCTGTTTTTT. Encoded protein: CASSPVNIQGRELFF.

The chain links TRBV9 to TRBJ2-1; TRBD1 is a possible D gene (5 bases). CDR1 and CDR2 (germline): SGDLS, YYNGEE. CDR3 length: 16 amino acids. V lost 0 bases to trimming and J lost 2 bases, with 12 bases between them. CDR3: CASSVGGSLTYNEQFF. As DNA, the CDR3 is TGTGCCAGCAGCGTAGGGGGCAGCCTGACCTACAATGAGCAGTTCTTC.

This clone was found once. This chain connects TRBV6-6 to TRBJ2-1; 9 nucleotides line up with TRBD2. This CDR3 region has 16 residues. Germline lookup yields CDR1 MNHNY and CDR2 SVGAGI (reference sequence). V lost 2 bases to trimming and J lost 9 bases; unmatched junction nucleotides: 11. The CDR3 region has the DNA TGTGCCAGCAGTTACCGAGCGGTCCCGCGGGAGGGTGAGCAGTTCTTC. This codes for CASSYRAVPREGEQFF.

This chain links TRBV4-3 with TRBJ1-1; a possible D gene is TRBD1 (5 bases). The germline gives CDR1 LGHNA, CDR2 YSLEER. Trimming took off 2 bases at V and 0 bases at J, with 7 bases between the two ends. The CDR3 is 14 amino acids. This CDR3 is CASSQKTVNTEAFF. The CDR3 bases are TGCGCCAGCAGCCAAAAGACAGTGAACACTGAAGCTTTCTTT.

V and J are TRBV19 and TRBJ2-3; D ambiguous. Trimming took off 6 bases at V and 2 bases at J, with 9 bases between the two ends. This CDR3 spans 13 amino acids. The germline V gene encodes CDR1 LNHDA and CDR2 SQIVND (reference sequence). The CDR3 DNA reads as TGTGCCAGTAGGCACCCTAACACAGATACGCAGTATTTT. This sequence encodes CASRHPNTDTQYF.

The chain couples TRBV5-5 to TRBJ1-2; D is unclear. CDR3 length: 14 residues. Between the trimmed V and J ends, which lost 0 bases and 4 bases, there was a span of 10 bases. Germline CDR1 is SGHKS and CDR2 is YYEKEE (reference sequence). This CDR3 is CASSLGGGAYGYTF. CDR3 DNA sequence: TGTGCCAGCAGCTTGGGAGGTGGTGCCTATGGCTACACCTTC.

This clone was observed a single time. The V call is TRBV18, the J call TRBJ2-1, with D uncertain. The V gene lost 6 bases and the J gene lost 0 bases, with 12 bases spanning the gap. The germline V gene has CDR1 KGHSH and CDR2 LQKENI. The CDR3 is made up of 15 amino acids. CDR3 sequence: CASSLGQSSYNEQFF. In DNA, the CDR3 is TGTGCCAGCTCCCTCGGGCAGAGCTCCTACAATGAGCAGTTCTTC.

The CDR3 is CASSVGETKNIQYF. CDR3 coding DNA: TGTGCCAGCAGCGTCGGGGAGACCAAAAACATTCAGTACTTC. This rearrangement joins TRBV9 to TRBJ2-4; D might be TRBD2 (5 bases). This CDR3 is 14 amino acids long. CDR1 is SGDLS and CDR2 is YYNGEE in the germline V gene. V lost 2 bases to trimming and J lost 2 bases, with 8 bases between them.

The V call is TRBV7-2, the J call TRBJ2-7; D not resolved. V lost 3 bases to trimming and J lost 3 bases, with 9 bases between them. The germline V gene has CDR1 SGHTA and CDR2 FQGNSA. This CDR3 spans 13 amino acids. CDR3 in amino acids: CASSFFLGYEQYF. The DNA of the CDR3 is TGTGCCAGCAGCTTCTTCCTGGGCTACGAGCAGTACTTC.

J is TRBJ1-1 and V is TRBV20-1, with D hard to call. This CDR3 has 11 residues. V dropped 6 bases and J dropped 5 bases, with 10 bases sitting between them. CDR1 is DFQATT and CDR2 is SNEGSKA in the germline V gene (reference sequence). The CDR3 sequence: CSATDGTEAFF. DNA for the CDR3: TGCAGTGCCACCGATGGGACTGAAGCTTTCTTT.

CDR3 sequence reads: CASSLLGFSYEQYF. In DNA form, the CDR3 reads TGTGCCAGCAGTCTTCTTGGCTTTTCCTACGAGCAGTACTTC. This chain connects TRBV6-1 to TRBJ2-7; unclear D gene. Looked up from germline, CDR1 is MNHNS and CDR2 is SASEGT. CDR3 length: 14 amino acids. V was cut by 5 bases and J by 1 base, with 12 bases left in between.

The chain links TRBV5-6 to TRBJ2-7, with D perhaps TRBD1 or TRBD2 (5 bases each). The germline V gene encodes CDR1 SGHDT and CDR2 YYEEEE. This CDR3 comprises 14 residues. V lost 2 bases and J lost 5, with 14 bases in between. Here the CDR3 DNA reads TGTGCCAGCAGCTTTGGGGGTATAACCCACGAGCAGTACTTC. Amino acids: CASSFGGITHEQYF. The full variable domain, completed using reference TRBV5-6 and TRBJ2-7, is DAGVTQSPTHLIKTRGQQVTLRCSPKSGHDTVSWYQQALGQGPQFIFQYYEEEERQRGNFPDRFSGHQFPNYSSELNVNALLLGDSALYLCASSFGGITHEQYFGPGTRLTVT.

This chain connects TRBV30 to TRBJ1-4, with 9 nucleotides matching TRBD1. The germline CDR1 and CDR2 sequences are GTSNPN and SVGIG (reference sequence). The CDR3 sequence is 14 residues long. V was clipped by 2 bases and J by 10 bases; unmatched bases: 8. The CDR3 DNA sequence: TGTGCCTGGAGTTCGGGACAGGGTTTTGCAAAACTGTTTTTT. The encoded protein is CAWSSGQGFAKLFF.

CDR3 loop: CASSPRLEVTYEQYF. CDR3 nucleotide sequence: TGTGCCAGCAGCCCTCGCCTGGAGGTCACCTACGAGCAGTACTTC. The gene calls are TRBV28 and TRBJ2-7; D is perhaps TRBD2 (5 bases). Germline V lookup: CDR1 MDHEN, CDR2 SYDVKM. Trimming took 6 bases from V and 2 from J, leaving 17 bases between them. The CDR3 sequence is 15 residues long.

The chain links TRBV5-1 to TRBJ2-7; D gene unclear. This CDR3 contains 14 residues. Germline values: CDR1 SGHRS, CDR2 YFSETQ. Trimming removed 0 bases at V and 1 base at J, with 8 bases between. CDR3 nucleotide sequence: TGCGCCAGCAGCTTGGCTGTTGGGTCCTACGAGCAGTACTTC. Translating gives CASSLAVGSYEQYF.

The rearrangement joins TRBV6-5 to TRBJ2-5; 8 bases are shared with TRBD1. V was clipped by 7 bases and J by 2 bases; unmatched bases: 3. Germline loops: CDR1 MNHEY, CDR2 SVGAGI. CDR3 length equals 13 residues. The chain's CDR3 is CASIRTGQETQYF. In DNA, the CDR3 is TGTGCCAGCATTCGGACAGGGCAAGAGACCCAGTACTTC.

The chain links TRBV5-4 to TRBJ2-7; tentatively, D is TRBD1 (5 bases). V shed 0 bases and J shed 7 bases, with 11 bases lying between them. There are 13 residues in the CDR3. Per the germline V gene, CDR1 is SGHNT and CDR2 is YYREEE (reference sequence). CDR3 in amino acids: CASSLDGAVEQYF. DNA of the CDR3: TGTGCCAGCAGCTTGGATGGGGCGGTGGAGCAGTACTTC.

The chain joins TRBV14 to TRBJ2-4; D unresolved. Germline values: CDR1 SGHDN, CDR2 FVKESK. CDR3 length: 15 amino acids. Trimming removed 2 bases from V and 0 bases from J, with 8 bases in between. CDR3 sequence reads: CASSQRFIAKNIQYF. The DNA of the CDR3 is TGTGCCAGCAGCCAAAGATTCATAGCCAAAAACATTCAGTACTTC.

Only one count was recorded for this clone. V and J are TRBV7-9 and TRBJ2-5; D gene unclear. The germline V gene encodes CDR1 SEHNR and CDR2 FQNEAQ (reference sequence). This CDR3 contains 13 residues. Trimming left V 2 bases short and J 4 bases short, with 8 bases between. As DNA, the CDR3 is TGTGCCAGCAGCTTACAGGTTGGAGAGACCCAGTACTTC. Translating it yields CASSLQVGETQYF.

For this clone: Other DNA sequences in the same sample also yield this CDR3. The CDR3 region has the DNA TGTGCCAGCAGCTTGGGCCAGGGTGGTGAAAAACTGTTTTTT. It translates to CASSLGQGGEKLFF. The chain uses TRBV5-6 and TRBJ1-4; the D gene is possibly TRBD1 (5 bases). The V gene's germline CDR1 is SGHDT and CDR2 YYEEEE. This CDR3 comprises 14 residues. Trimming left V 0 bases short and J 7 bases short, with 10 bases between. The whole variable domain, filled in from reference TRBV5-6 and TRBJ1-4, reads DAGVTQSPTHLIKTRGQQVTLRCSPKSGHDTVSWYQQALGQGPQFIFQYYEEEERQRGNFPDRFSGHQFPNYSSELNVNALLLGDSALYLCASSLGQGGEKLFFGSGTQLSVL.

This clone was found once. The CDR3 coding sequence is TGCAGCGTTGAAGAAGCAGGACAGGGAATTCTTTATGAGCAGTTCTTC. Translating gives CSVEEAGQGILYEQFF. The J gene is TRBJ2-1, the V gene TRBV29-1, with 8 bases aligning to TRBD1. This CDR3 comprises 16 residues. V shed 0 bases, J shed 8 bases, and the junction held 12 bases outside the gene matches. CDR1 is SQVTM, CDR2 ANQGSEA, per germline.

This chain links TRBV6-5 with TRBJ2-1, with 7 bases identical to TRBD2. In germline, CDR1 is MNHEY, CDR2 SVGAGI. The CDR3 sequence is 14 residues long. With V trimmed by 9 bases and J by 1 base, 6 bases remained unmatched. CDR3 in DNA: TGTGCCAGTTCCCTAGCGGCTTCCTACAATGAGCAGTTCTTC. Residues: CASSLAASYNEQFF.

The chain couples TRBV4-2 to TRBJ1-1; 11 nucleotides line up with TRBD1. The germline gives CDR1 LGHNA, CDR2 YNFKEQ. V lost 2 bases and J lost 8; bases outside the gene matches: 7. This CDR3 region has 15 residues. CDR3 sequence: CASSQPGQGVSEAFF. CDR3 in DNA: TGTGCCAGCAGCCAACCGGGACAGGGGGTTTCCGAAGCTTTCTTT.

V is TRBV19 and J is TRBJ2-1; no definite D call. Germline V gene lookup returns CDR1 LNHDA and CDR2 SQIVND (reference sequence). The CDR3 is 15 residues long. V lost 1 base and J 2 bases, leaving 9 bases between the germline ends. CDR3 DNA sequence: TGTGCCAGTAGTATAGGCACGTTCGCCTACAATGAGCAGTTCTTC. This translates into CASSIGTFAYNEQFF.

This rearrangement joins TRBV7-9 to TRBJ1-2, with D uncertain. V was cut by 5 bases and J by 4 bases, with 5 bases left in between. The CDR3 totals 11 residues. In germline, CDR1 is SEHNR, CDR2 FQNEAQ (reference sequence). The CDR3 DNA reads TGTGCCAGCAGCGCCTCCTATGGCTACACCTTC. Its translation: CASSASYGYTF.

A single count supports this clone. The CDR3 loop is CASSSRYRDNQPQHF. The CDR3, as DNA: TGTGCCAGCAGTTCCCGCTACAGGGACAATCAGCCCCAGCATTTT. The J gene is TRBJ1-5, the V gene TRBV27; a weak D match, TRBD1 (6 bases). V was cut by 4 bases and J by 3 bases, with 13 bases left in between. Per germline, CDR1 MNHEY and CDR2 SMNVEV (reference sequence). The CDR3 is made up of 15 amino acids.